Presented here are 15 T cell receptor beta chains from one specimen sequenced in a study of breast tumors, draining lymph nodes, adjacent tissues. TCRdb re-analysed the multiplex PCR reads in MiXCR, keeping a single row per CDR3 protein. The sample includes approximately 90,000 distinct CDR3 sequences, around 30% of them seen just once. The lymph nodes were axillary draining lymph nodes from breast cancer patients. Sequencing input: axillary lymph node tissue. The receptors shown here come from a female donor with breast cancer. Some clones in this sample may be carry-over from other donors' samples.

This clonotype was found once. The CDR3 spells CASSRGDSPLHF. The CDR3 DNA reads TGTGCCAGCAGTCGGGGGGACTCACCCCTCCACTTT. The V and J genes are TRBV6-6 and TRBJ1-6; tentatively, D is TRBD1 (5 bases). This CDR3 is built from 12 residues. The V end lost 5 bases, the J end lost 10 bases, and 9 bases lay between the germline ends. Germline V CDR1 and CDR2: MNHNY, SVGAGI (reference sequence).

The chain is built from TRBV7-8 and TRBJ1-4; unclear D gene. In germline, CDR1 is SGHVS, CDR2 FQNEAQ. The length of the CDR3 is 14 residues. The V gene lost 3 bases and the J gene lost 4 bases, with 9 bases spanning the gap. The CDR3 protein is CASSFEQLNEKLFF. CDR3 DNA sequence: TGTGCCAGCAGCTTTGAGCAGCTTAATGAAAAACTGTTTTTT.

The chain links TRBV6-5 to TRBJ2-1; 10 nucleotides match TRBD2. The CDR3 is 17 residues long. The junction had 13 bases not matched to a gene; V was cut back by 5 bases and J by 6 bases. Germline V CDR1 and CDR2: MNHEY, SVGAGI. This CDR3 is CASSILAGDKIRNEQFF. The DNA of the CDR3 is TGTGCCAGCAGTATCCTAGCGGGAGATAAAATACGCAATGAGCAGTTCTTC.

This clonotype was detected ten times or more. This chain connects TRBV12-3 or TRBV12-4 to TRBJ2-3; possibly TRBD2 for D (7 bases). The V end was cut by 6 bases, the J end by 0 bases, with 22 bases between. The CDR3 spans 18 residues. The CDR3 DNA reads as TGTGCCAGCAGCCCGCTGCGGCCCAGGGGACTAAGCACAGATACGCAGTATTTT. This gives the protein CASSPLRPRGLSTDTQYF.

The chain combines TRBV9 with TRBJ1-6, with 7 nucleotides matching TRBD1. CDR1 is SGDLS, CDR2 YYNGEE, per germline. Unmatched junction bases numbered 3, after V lost 4 bases and J lost 5 bases. The CDR3 consists of 14 residues. CDR3 sequence reads: CASSTGQNNSPLHF. The CDR3, as DNA: TGTGCCAGCAGCACGGGACAGAATAATTCACCCCTCCACTTT.

This clonotype has at least ten counts. Here the CDR3 DNA reads TGCGCCAGCAGCCACCCGGGACAGATAGATTCACCCCTCCACTTT. Translated, it gives CASSHPGQIDSPLHF. The J gene is TRBJ1-6, the V gene TRBV4-3; the match to TRBD1 covers 7 bases. This CDR3 is 15 amino acids long. Germline V CDR1 and CDR2: LGHNA, YSLEER. Trimming took 3 bases from V and 8 from J; bases not matched to a gene: 7.

To note about this clonotype: This may come from a read error, since a much larger clone is one base off. The rearrangement uses TRBV6-1 and TRBJ1-4; possibly TRBD1 for D (6 bases). In germline, CDR1 is MNHNS, CDR2 SASEGT. The CDR3 loop spans 14 amino acids. CDR3 bases: TGTGCCAGCAGCGGACAGCCCGACGAGGAAAAACTGCTTTTT. It is translated as CASSGQPDEEKLLF.

In this sample, this clonotype turned up many times. The chain has TRBV2 and TRBJ2-5; the match to TRBD2 covers 7 bases. V shed 10 bases and J 2 bases; nucleotides not matched to a gene: 1. The CDR3 covers 11 residues. Germline V lookup: CDR1 SNHLY, CDR2 FYNNEI. The CDR3 DNA sequence: TGTGCCACCGGGAGGCAAGAGACCCAGTACTTC. It specifies CATGRQETQYF.

This clonotype was counted ten times or more. As DNA, the CDR3 is TGTGCCAGCAGCCCCGGGCCGTCCTACAATGAGCAGTTCTTC. Protein sequence: CASSPGPSYNEQFF. The chain joins TRBV7-2 to TRBJ2-1; D is uncertain. This CDR3 spans 14 amino acids. The germline V gene encodes CDR1 SGHTA and CDR2 FQGNSA. The V end was cut by 5 bases, the J end by 1 base, with 9 bases between.

V usage is TRBV5-1 and J usage is TRBJ1-2; 7 bases are a match to TRBD1. Germline CDR1 and CDR2: SGHRS and YFSETQ. CDR3 size: 13 residues. V shed 4 bases and J 13 bases; nucleotides not matched to a gene: 13. The CDR3, as DNA: TGCGCCAGCAGCCCGGCAGGGGGGGAGGATTGCACCTTC. Protein: CASSPAGGEDCTF.

At least ten counts were recorded for this clonotype. V gene TRBV12-3 or TRBV12-4 combines with J gene TRBJ2-3; D is unresolved. CDR3 size: 13 residues. The ends were cut back, 6 bases at V and 4 bases at J, with 11 bases in the middle. CDR3 in amino acids: CASSPGGPDTQYF. The DNA of the CDR3 is TGTGCCAGCAGCCCCGGTGGTCCAGATACGCAGTATTTT.

This chain links TRBV29-1 with TRBJ2-1, with D hard to call. The V gene's germline CDR1 is SQVTM and CDR2 ANQGSEA. Trimming stripped 4 bases from V and 2 bases from J, with 9 bases between. CDR3 size: 13 residues. DNA for the CDR3: TGCAGCGTTGCTGACACTGCCTACAATGAGCAGTTCTTC. Residues: CSVADTAYNEQFF.

This clonotype was observed many times. A much larger clone lies one base from this, so it may be a read error. The chain recombines TRBV6-6 with TRBJ2-7; TRBD2 agrees at 8 bases. Looked up from germline, CDR1 is MNHNY and CDR2 is SVGAGI (reference sequence). J lost 7 bases, V lost 5 bases, and 7 bases had no gene match. The length of the CDR3 is 13 residues. The CDR3: CASSPGAGGEQYF. The CDR3 bases are TGTGCCAGCAGTCCAGGGGCGGGAGGAGAGCAGTACTTC.

This clonotype was counted many times. The chain joins TRBV20-1 to TRBJ2-1; 8 nucleotides match TRBD2. Germline CDR1 and CDR2: DFQATT and SNEGSKA (reference sequence). The trim removed 5 bases at V and 0 bases at J, leaving 18 bases unmatched. The CDR3 is 19 residues long. The CDR3: CSAPQRLTSVQASYNEQFF. CDR3 bases: TGCAGTGCTCCCCAACGACTGACTAGCGTCCAGGCCTCCTACAATGAGCAGTTCTTC.

Many counts were recorded for this clonotype. This rearrangement joins TRBV5-6 to TRBJ1-5; no clear D. Trimming removed 4 bases from V and 2 bases from J, with 7 bases in between. Germline V CDR1 and CDR2: SGHDT, YYEEEE. The CDR3 length is 13 residues. The CDR3 protein is CASSRWGNQPQHF. The DNA for the CDR3 is TGTGCCAGCAGCCGGTGGGGCAATCAGCCCCAGCATTTT.